This paragraph reports one T cell receptor beta chain. The entry originates in a study of blood T cell repertoires in COVID-19. Germline lookup yields CDR1 SGHNT and CDR2 YYREEE (reference sequence). CDR3 size: 16 residues. V gave up 1 base and J gave up 3 bases; unmatched junction bases: 7. Only in-frame clones appear in the TCRdb table, and some are missing; sequencing was by immunoSEQ multiplex PCR. The sample has almost 250,000 clones, more than 85% seen once. Clinical history reported by participants formed the basis on which cohorts were assigned. The chain joins TRBV5-4 to TRBJ1-2; TRBD1 matches at 9 bases. The receptor comes from a woman between 45 and 65 years old who had recovered from COVID-19. The material sequenced was PBMCs or T cells enriched from blood (not recorded which). CDR3 in amino acids: CASSLNRGQGYYGYTF. The CDR3 coding sequence is TGTGCCAGCAGCTTGAATCGGGGACAGGGTTACTATGGCTACACCTTC.